This is a list of T cell receptor beta chains from one sample in a study of cytomegalovirus exposure and HLA in healthy donors. TCRdb's copy holds only in-frame clones and misses some; the assay was immunoSEQ multiplex PCR. This table has about 130,000 clones, 88% appearing once. Sequences were obtained from PBMCs. These receptors were taken from a man aged 25-45 years in good health and CMV-seronegative. The CDR3 runs from the conserved cysteine through the conserved F or W. D genes are given only for firm matches. Size is omitted from some rows. Given values are once, few, many or a class for expanded clones.

>TRBV6-4|NA|NA|TRBJ1-6
TGTGCCAGCAGTGACTCGATCGGGGGGAATTCACCCCTCCACTTT
CASSDSIGGNSPLHF
>TRBV5-4|TRBD1|NA|TRBJ1-1
TGTGCCAGCAGCCTCGGGACAGGAGTCCCGCTAACTGAAGCTTTCTTT
CASSLGTGVPLTEAFF
>TRBV5-1|NA|NA|TRBJ2-5
TGCGCCAGCAGCTTGGGCGCCATTCCAGGGTTGGAGACCCAGTACTTC
CASSLGAIPGLETQYF
>TRBV7-6|NA|NA|TRBJ2-1
TGTGCCAGCAGCGCCAGGGGTGGCAATGAGCAGTTCTTC
CASSARGGNEQFF
>TRBV7-2|NA|NA|TRBJ2-7
TGTGCCAGCAGCACTACAGGTAACGAGCAGTACTTC
CASSTTGNEQYF
>TRBV9|NA|NA|TRBJ1-5
TGTGCCAGCAGCGTAGGAAGTGGGGGGAATCAGCCCCAGCATTTT
CASSVGSGGNQPQHF
>TRBV9|TRBD2|NA|TRBJ2-7
TGTGCCAGCAGCGTAGGGCTAGCGGAGTCCTACGAGCAGTACTTC
CASSVGLAESYEQYF
>TRBV18|NA|NA|TRBJ2-2
TGTGCCAGCGACGGGACACACACCGGGGAGCTGTTTTTT
CASDGTHTGELFF
>TRBV6-5|TRBD1|NA|TRBJ2-1
TGTGCCAGCAGTTGGGGGACAGGATACTACAATGAGCAGTTCTTC
CASSWGTGYYNEQFF
>TRBV7-2|NA|NA|TRBJ1-5
TGTGCCAGCAGCCTGAACTTGGGAGGATCGAGTCAGCCCCAGCATTTT
CASSLNLGGSSQPQHF
>TRBV6-1|TRBD1|few|TRBJ1-2
TGTGCCAGTCAGAGGGGGCTGGATGGCTACACCTTC
CASQRGLDGYTF
>TRBV29-1|NA|NA|TRBJ1-1
TGCAGCGTGGGGGCGAGAGGCGAGGTTACTGAAGCTTTCTTT
CSVGARGEVTEAFF
>TRBV19|NA|NA|TRBJ2-1
TGTGCCAGTAGTATAGATCTCACCTGGATAGCCTATGAGCAGTTCTTC
CASSIDLTWIAYEQFF
>TRBV27|NA|NA|TRBJ2-1
TGTGCCAGCAGTTGGATCCGGGGAAATGAGCAGTTCTTC
CASSWIRGNEQFF
>TRBV30|NA|NA|TRBJ2-1
TGTGCCTGGAGTCCACTTGGGGGAGGTGAGCAGTTCTTC
CAWSPLGGGEQFF
>TRBV5-5|TRBD2|few|TRBJ2-7
TGTGCCAGCAGGGAGCAACTAGCGGGGAGCTACGAGCAGTACTTC
CASREQLAGSYEQYF
>TRBV25-1|TRBD1|NA|TRBJ2-6
TGTGCCAGCAGTGAGACAGGGAAAAGCTCGGGGGCCAACGTCCTGACTTTC
CASSETGKSSGANVLTF
>TRBV6-1|NA|NA|TRBJ1-1
TGTGCCAGCAGGAGAGGAAATGAAGCTTTCTTT
CASRRGNEAFF
>TRBV10-3|TRBD1|NA|TRBJ1-2
TGTGCCATACAGGGGGAGTTGGGCGGCTACACCTTC
CAIQGELGGYTF
>TRBV7-8|NA|few|TRBJ2-1
TGTGCCAGCAGCTTAGAAGGACTACGAAAAAGGGAGCAGTTCTTC
CASSLEGLRKREQFF
>TRBV7-9|NA|once|TRBJ1-1
TGTGCCAGCAGCGCCGCCGGTCGTCAAGCGACGGAAGCTTTCTTT
CASSAAGRQATEAFF
>TRBV30|TRBD1|NA|TRBJ1-1
TGTGCCTGGGACACAGGGGGCGTTGGGACTGAAGCTTTCTTT
CAWDTGGVGTEAFF
>TRBV12-5|TRBD1|NA|TRBJ2-2
TGTGCTAGTGGTTTGATACAGGGGGCTAGCGGGGAGCTGTTTTTT
CASGLIQGASGELFF
>TRBV7-3|NA|NA|TRBJ2-7
TGTGCCAGCAGCGCATCAGGTGGCTACGAGCAGTACTTC
CASSASGGYEQYF
>TRBV10-3|NA|few|TRBJ2-7
TGTGCCATCAGTGAGGGGGCTGGAGGGACCTACGAGCAGTACTTC
CAISEGAGGTYEQYF
>TRBV2|TRBD2|NA|TRBJ2-1
TGTGCCAGCACAGGCGGGAGGGCCTACAATGAGCAGTTCTTC
CASTGGRAYNEQFF
>TRBV27|TRBD2|once|TRBJ2-1
TGTGCCAGCAGTTTATCCAGAGGGACTAGCGGGAGGGACTACAATGAGCAGTTCTTC
CASSLSRGTSGRDYNEQFF
>TRBV18|NA|NA|TRBJ1-3
TGTGCCAGCTCACCACTCCCCCTCGGGGAGAGTTGGGGAAACACCATATATTTT
CASSPLPLGESWGNTIYF
>TRBV27|TRBD1|NA|TRBJ1-1
TGTGCCAGCAGTTTATTGGCAGGGGGCGGGAGGGACACTGAAGCTTTCTTT
CASSLLAGGGRDTEAFF
>TRBV7-9|NA|NA|TRBJ1-2
TGTGCCAGCAGCTTAGAGGACAGATCTGGCTACACCTTC
CASSLEDRSGYTF
>TRBV18|TRBD2|NA|TRBJ2-7
TGTGCCAGCTCACCCGAACTAGCGGGAGGTTCCTACGAGCAGTACTTC
CASSPELAGGSYEQYF
>TRBV4-1|TRBD2|NA|TRBJ2-7
TGCGCCAGCAGCCAAACGACTAGCGGGAACTACGAGCAGTACTTC
CASSQTTSGNYEQYF
>TRBV5-1|NA|NA|TRBJ2-7
TGCGCCAGCAGCCTGGAGAATGAGGGCGAGCAGTACTTC
CASSLENEGEQYF
>TRBV11-2|TRBD1|NA|TRBJ2-5
TGTGCCAGCAGCCCCACCAGGGGGTCGGAGACCCAGTACTTC
CASSPTRGSETQYF
>TRBV27|NA|NA|TRBJ2-2
TGTGCCAGCAGGGAAACCTTAGGGGCCGGGGAGCTGTTTTTT
CASRETLGAGELFF
>TRBV15|TRBD1|NA|TRBJ2-3
TGTGCCACCGGGGTACCGGGACAGGGGTCAGATACGCAGTATTTT
CATGVPGQGSDTQYF
>TRBV19|NA|few|TRBJ1-4
TGTGCCAGTAGTAGGGCGAGCCCTAATGAAAAACTGTTTTTT
CASSRASPNEKLFF
>TRBV5-5|TRBD1|NA|TRBJ2-7
TGTGCCAGCAGCTTCGGGACAGGGCCTTACGAGCAGTACTTC
CASSFGTGPYEQYF
>TRBV5-1|NA|NA|TRBJ1-2
TGCGCCAGCAGCTTTGGAGCCGGGAGTGGCTACACCTTC
CASSFGAGSGYTF
>TRBV6-5|NA|NA|TRBJ2-4
TGTGCCAGCACCTATGAGGGAGGAAGCATTCAGTACTTC
CASTYEGGSIQYF
>TRBV19|NA|NA|TRBJ2-7
TGTGCTACGACGGGGTGGGTCGGGAAAGGCTACGAGCAGTACTTC
CATTGWVGKGYEQYF
>TRBV5-1|NA|NA|TRBJ1-5
TGCGCCAGCAGCTTGGAGGGCGGGGGCGCGGATCAGCCCCAGCATTTT
CASSLEGGGADQPQHF
>TRBV19|NA|NA|TRBJ1-1
TGTGCCAGTAGCATCGGGGAGGGGTTAGGGACTGAAGCTTTCTTT
CASSIGEGLGTEAFF